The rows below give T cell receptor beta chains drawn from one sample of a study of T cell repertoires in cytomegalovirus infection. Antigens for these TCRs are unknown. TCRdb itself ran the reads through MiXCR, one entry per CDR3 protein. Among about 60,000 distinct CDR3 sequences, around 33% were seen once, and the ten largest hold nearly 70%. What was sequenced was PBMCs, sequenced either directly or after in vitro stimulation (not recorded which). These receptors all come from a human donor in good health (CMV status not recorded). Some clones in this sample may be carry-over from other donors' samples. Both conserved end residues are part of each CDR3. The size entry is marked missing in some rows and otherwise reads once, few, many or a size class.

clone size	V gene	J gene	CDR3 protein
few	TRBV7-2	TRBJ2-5	CASSLGGGVLETQYF
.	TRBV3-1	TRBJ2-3	CASSQGTDYRTDTQYF
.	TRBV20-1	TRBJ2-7	CSARDRGPYEQYF
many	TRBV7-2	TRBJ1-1	CASSLGWGTEAFF
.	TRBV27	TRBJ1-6	CASSKRTGLNNSPLHF
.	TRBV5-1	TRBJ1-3	CASSLGGGNTIYF
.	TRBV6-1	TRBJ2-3	CAISDPADTQYF
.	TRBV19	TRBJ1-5	CASSVQGYGPQHF
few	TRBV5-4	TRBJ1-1	CASSPASLTTEAFF
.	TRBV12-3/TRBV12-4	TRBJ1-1	CASSFELNTEAFF
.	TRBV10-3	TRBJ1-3	CAIFPGAGNTIYF
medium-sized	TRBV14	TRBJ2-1	CASSQVGFSYNEQFF
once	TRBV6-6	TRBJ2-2	CASLAGWGGELFF
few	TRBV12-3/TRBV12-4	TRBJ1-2	CASSLQGSGYTF
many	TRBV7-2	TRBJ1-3	CASSSQGDIGSNTIYF
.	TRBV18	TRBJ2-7	CASSLGHPFEYEQYF
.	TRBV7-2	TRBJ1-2	CASSLTGGNYGYTF
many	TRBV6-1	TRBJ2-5	CASSQRQDIVETQYF
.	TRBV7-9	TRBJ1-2	CASSLIGTGPYGYTF
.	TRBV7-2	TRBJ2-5	CASCLGPAQETQYF
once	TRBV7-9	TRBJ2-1	CASSPSGSGATYNEQFF
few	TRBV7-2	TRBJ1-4	CASSLEGDLTREKLFF
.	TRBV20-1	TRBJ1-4	CSAREDEKLFF
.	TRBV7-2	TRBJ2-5	CASSLTAARATQYF
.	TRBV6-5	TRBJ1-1	CASSSDILRGPNTEAFF
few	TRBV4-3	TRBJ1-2	CASSQDRRAWGYGYTF
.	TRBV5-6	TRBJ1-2	CASSPPVRGSFYGYTF
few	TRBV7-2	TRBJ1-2	CASSLAREYGYTF
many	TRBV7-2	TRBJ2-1	CASSFARGDNEQFF
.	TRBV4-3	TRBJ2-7	CASSQEPSGSSYEQYF
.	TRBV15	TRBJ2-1	CATSRDTGTTYNEQFF
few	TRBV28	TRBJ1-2	CASSLQGKYGYTF
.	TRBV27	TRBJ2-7	CASSPLDRAYEQYF
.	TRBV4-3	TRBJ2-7	CASSQGEGRYEQYF
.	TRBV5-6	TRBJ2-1	CASSPRLGHYNEQFF
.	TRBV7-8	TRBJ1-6	CASSPLRGGSNSPLHF
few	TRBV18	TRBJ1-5	CASSRGQGDQPQHF
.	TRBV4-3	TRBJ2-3	CASSHTPGLAGADTQYF
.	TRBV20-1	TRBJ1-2	CSAYKTEDYGYTF
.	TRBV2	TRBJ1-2	CASSVEGYGYTF
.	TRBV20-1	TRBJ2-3	CSASGRPRGTDTQYF
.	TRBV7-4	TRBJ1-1	CASSLRGRGQQHNTEAFF
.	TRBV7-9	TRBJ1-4	CASSLTGRSDEKLFF
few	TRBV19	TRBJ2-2	CASEKLLKTSGRAAGELFF
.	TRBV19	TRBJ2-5	CASSSSVQETQYF
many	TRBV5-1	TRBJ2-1	CASSRDRTGGDEQFF
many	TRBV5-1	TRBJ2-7	CASSLAGHYEQYF
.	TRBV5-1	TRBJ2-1	CASSPVAGNYNEQFF
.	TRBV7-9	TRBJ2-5	CASSPFGGDRETQYF
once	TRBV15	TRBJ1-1	CATTTGTARGNTEAFF
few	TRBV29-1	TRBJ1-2	CSVGTGTYGYTF
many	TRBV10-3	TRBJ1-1	CAISKQRNTEAFF
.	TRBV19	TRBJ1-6	CASSIDRGDSPLHF